Following are 23 T cell receptor beta chains from one sample sequenced in a study of T cell responses to AZD1222 COVID-19 vaccine. Using immunoSEQ multiplex PCR, the repertoire was profiled, and TCRdb retains in-frame clones only, with some absent. This table holds about 120,000 clones, around 93% found once. The specimen was peripheral blood, collected on day 0 of AZD1222 vaccination. These TCRs come from an adult in good health.

This sequence joins TRBV4-1 and TRBJ1-5; D unresolved. Germline CDR1 and CDR2: MGHRA and YSYEKL. CDR3 length: 15 residues. Trimming left V 4 bases short and J 7 bases short, with 17 bases between. The CDR3 is CASSLSRRERQPQHF. The CDR3 DNA reads TGCGCCAGCAGCCTCTCTCGGAGGGAAAGGCAGCCCCAGCATTTT.

This rearrangement joins TRBV5-8 to TRBJ1-1; 7 bases are shared with TRBD1. This CDR3 is built from 14 residues. Germline CDR1 and CDR2: SGHTS and YDEGEE. Trimming at V came to 3 bases and at J to 2 bases, leaving 4 bases not matched to a gene. CDR3 DNA sequence: TGTGCCAGCAGCTCGGGACAGACAAACACTGAAGCTTTCTTT. It codes for CASSSGQTNTEAFF.

The genes are TRBV7-2 and TRBJ2-2, with a weak D call TRBD1 (6 bases). CDR1 and CDR2 from the germline V gene are SGHTA and FQGNSA. The CDR3 spans 16 residues. Trimming removed 6 bases from V and 0 bases from J, with 14 bases in between. This CDR3 reads CASRIRDTTNTGELFF. The DNA of the CDR3 is TGTGCCAGCAGAATCCGGGACACAACGAACACCGGGGAGCTGTTTTTT.

The chain employs TRBV2 and TRBJ2-7; D might be TRBD1 (6 bases). Germline V CDR1 and CDR2: SNHLY, FYNNEI. The CDR3 sequence is 14 residues long. V lost 2 bases and J 3 bases, leaving 11 bases between the germline ends. The CDR3 DNA reads as TGTGCCAGCAGTGAAACCAGGGACAACTACGAGCAGTACTTC. Its translation is CASSETRDNYEQYF.

The chain couples TRBV19 to TRBJ2-1; 9 nucleotides line up with TRBD2. The CDR3 loop spans 17 amino acids. V was pared by 3 bases and J by 3 bases, with 9 bases of the junction left unmatched. CDR1 LNHDA and CDR2 SQIVND come from the germline V gene (reference sequence). The chain's CDR3 is CASSMLPSSGVYNEQFF. The CDR3 DNA follows: TGTGCCAGTAGTATGCTCCCGTCTAGCGGGGTCTACAATGAGCAGTTCTTC.

This clone was seen a single time. This CDR3 is CASSPSKGSPLHF. The CDR3 region has the DNA TGTGCCAGCAGCCCGAGCAAAGGGTCACCCCTCCACTTT. The chain couples TRBV7-2 to TRBJ1-6; no firm D call. V was cut by 5 bases and J by 10 bases, with 12 bases left in between. The CDR3 covers 13 residues. CDR1 is SGHTA and CDR2 is FQGNSA in the germline V gene.

V usage is TRBV11-2 and J usage is TRBJ2-5, with TRBD2 identical over 8 bases. Germline V gene data show CDR1 as SGHAT and CDR2 as FQNNGV. This CDR3 comprises 14 residues. V was clipped by 7 bases and J by 4 bases; unmatched bases: 8. In DNA, the CDR3 is TGTGCCAGCAAGGTCGGGACTAGTTCAGAGACCCAGTACTTC. Its translation: CASKVGTSSETQYF.

The chain couples TRBV5-1 to TRBJ1-2; D not resolved. The V gene lost 1 base and the J gene lost 8 bases, with 6 bases spanning the gap. Germline V gives CDR1 SGHRS, CDR2 YFSETQ. The CDR3 is 11 residues long. The CDR3 is CASSLPPGYTF. Here the CDR3 DNA reads TGCGCCAGCAGCTTGCCTCCCGGCTACACCTTC. Full variable domain (missing parts from reference TRBV5-1 and TRBJ1-2): KAGVTQTPRYLIKTRGQQVTLSCSPISGHRSVSWYQQTPGQGLQFLFEYFSETQRNKGNFPGRFSGRQFSNSRSEMNVSTLELGDSALYLCASSLPPGYTFGSGTRLTVV.

The chain employs TRBV19 and TRBJ2-7, with a possible D match to TRBD1 (6 bases). CDR3 length equals 14 residues. Trimming removed 4 bases from V and 2 bases from J, with 12 bases in between. Germline V lookup: CDR1 LNHDA, CDR2 SQIVND (reference sequence). The CDR3 reads CASSKGGQTYEQYF. DNA of the CDR3: TGTGCCAGTAGTAAGGGCGGACAGACCTACGAGCAGTACTTC.

The genes are TRBV12-3 or TRBV12-4 and TRBJ2-3; no clear D. The CDR3 contains 12 residues. Trimming left V 6 bases short and J 4 bases short, with 8 bases between. CDR3 DNA sequence: TGTGCCAGCAGCCCTTCCGCAGATACGCAGTATTTT. Residues: CASSPSADTQYF.

The chain links TRBV24-1 to TRBJ1-4; unclear D gene. Per the germline V gene, CDR1 is KGHDR and CDR2 is SFDVKD. The V end lost 9 bases, the J end lost 4 bases, and 8 bases lay between the germline ends. The CDR3 runs to 12 residues. In DNA, the CDR3 is TGTGCCACCGGAGATATTAATGAAAAACTGTTTTTT. This translates into CATGDINEKLFF.

This clone came up once. The gene calls are TRBV21-1 and TRBJ2-5; TRBD1, the table's D call, was not compared with the DNA. TRBV21-1 is termed a pseudogene. The CDR3 has 14 amino acids. CDR3 in amino acids: CASSTDRGIETQYF. CDR3 sequence (DNA): TGTGCCAGCAGCACCGACAGGGGCATCGAGACCCAGTACTTC.

The rearrangement links TRBV13 to TRBJ2-5; TRBD2 matches at 11 bases. Germline lookup yields CDR1 PRHDT and CDR2 FYEKMQ (reference sequence). Unmatched junction bases numbered 2, after V lost 4 bases and J lost 1 base. CDR3 length: 15 residues. CDR3 nucleotide sequence: TGTGCCAGCAGCTATGGGACTAGCGGCCAAGAGACCCAGTACTTC. Translation gives CASSYGTSGQETQYF.

The gene calls are TRBV29-1 and TRBJ1-2; a weak D match, TRBD1 (6 bases). CDR1 SQVTM and CDR2 ANQGSEA come from the germline V gene. The CDR3 length is 12 residues. Trimming removed 4 bases from V and 6 bases from J, with 12 bases in between. The CDR3: CSVGGRGDGYTF. The CDR3 nucleotides are TGCAGCGTTGGGGGGCGAGGGGATGGCTACACCTTC.

The chain is built from TRBV12-3 or TRBV12-4 and TRBJ1-2; D uncertain. The CDR3 spans 13 residues. Between the trimmed V and J ends, which lost 4 bases and 8 bases, there was a span of 14 bases. CDR3 coding DNA: TGTGCCAGCAGTTGGGCTCAAACGGGGGGCTACACCTTC. Its translation is CASSWAQTGGYTF.

The chain is built from TRBV4-3 and TRBJ1-2; weak D call: TRBD1 (6 bases). In germline, CDR1 is LGHNA, CDR2 YSLEER. The CDR3 loop spans 16 amino acids. Trimming left V 4 bases short and J 2 bases short, with 17 bases between. CDR3 residues: CASSPGRGEANYGYTF. In nucleotides, the CDR3 is TGCGCCAGCAGCCCCGGGAGGGGGGAGGCGAACTATGGCTACACCTTC.

In this sample, this clone turned up once. CDR3 DNA: TGTGCCATCAGTGGGACTAGTTATGGGGAGCAGTACTTC. Amino acids: CAISGTSYGEQYF. The rearrangement joins TRBV10-3 to TRBJ2-7, with 7 bases that match TRBD2. Germline V gene data show CDR1 as ENHRY and CDR2 as SYGVKD. The V gene end was trimmed by 4 bases and the J gene end by 7 bases; junction bases not matched to a gene: 7. The CDR3 is 13 residues long.

The V call is TRBV10-1, the J call TRBJ2-3; maybe TRBD2 (5 bases). Looked up from germline, CDR1 is WNHNN and CDR2 is SYGVQD (reference sequence). This CDR3 has 15 amino acids. The V gene lost 4 bases and the J gene lost 0 bases, with 11 bases spanning the gap. CDR3 sequence (DNA): TGCGCCAGCAGTGGAGGAGGAAGTAGCACAGATACGCAGTATTTT. It is translated as CASSGGGSSTDTQYF.

This chain joins TRBV19 and TRBJ1-6; tentatively, D is TRBD1 (5 bases). The CDR3 runs to 16 residues. Trimming stripped 0 bases from V and 9 bases from J, with 15 bases between. Germline V gives CDR1 LNHDA, CDR2 SQIVND (reference sequence). This CDR3 is CASSIEGGVGASPLHF. The CDR3, as DNA: TGTGCCAGTAGTATAGAGGGAGGGGTGGGAGCTTCACCCCTCCACTTT. The full variable domain, with the rest looked up from reference TRBV19 and TRBJ1-6, is DGGITQSPKYLFRKEGQNVTLSCEQNLNHDAMYWYRQDPGQGLRLIYYSQIVNDFQKGDIAEGYSVSREKKESFPLTVTSAQKNPTAFYLCASSIEGGVGASPLHFGNGTRLTVT.

The chain employs TRBV9 and TRBJ1-1; D might be TRBD1 (5 bases). Trimming pared 5 bases from V and 0 bases from J, leaving 20 bases between. This CDR3 spans 17 amino acids. Germline values: CDR1 SGDLS, CDR2 YYNGEE. The CDR3 spells CASSGGEWKLMNTEAFF. CDR3 in DNA: TGTGCCAGCAGTGGAGGGGAATGGAAACTCATGAACACTGAAGCTTTCTTT.

The rearrangement joins TRBV20-1 to TRBJ1-2; D is undetermined. The V gene lost 0 bases and the J gene lost 13 bases, with 12 bases spanning the gap. Looked up from germline, CDR1 is DFQATT and CDR2 is SNEGSKA (reference sequence). The CDR3 runs 11 residues. The CDR3, as DNA: TGCAGTGCTAGAGATTCCCTTCGGGGCACCTTC. This translates into CSARDSLRGTF.

The chain uses TRBV28 and TRBJ1-1, with D hard to call. V was trimmed by 3 bases and J by 6 bases, leaving 5 bases between them. The CDR3 is 11 residues long. The germline V gene encodes CDR1 MDHEN and CDR2 SYDVKM. The CDR3 sequence is CASSLIAEAFF. The CDR3 DNA follows: TGTGCCAGCAGTTTGATCGCTGAAGCTTTCTTT.

The chain has TRBV10-3 and TRBJ2-1; maybe TRBD1 (5 bases). Germline assignment: CDR1 ENHRY and CDR2 SYGVKD. Between the trimmed V and J ends, which lost 2 bases and 6 bases, there was a span of 11 bases. The CDR3 runs to 14 residues. Here the CDR3 reads CAISEAGNPNEQFF. CDR3 bases: TGTGCCATCAGTGAGGCAGGGAACCCCAATGAGCAGTTCTTC.